The 31 T cell receptor beta chains below come from one sample, sequenced in a study of control samples from healthy donors and cancer patients. Assay used: immunoSEQ multiplex PCR; TCRdb lists only in-frame clones, some missing. The table has approximately 89,000 clones, around 87% seen once. Sequenced material: blood. Receptors originate from a man aged 50-60 years in good health.

The chain uses TRBV28 and TRBJ1-2, with a weak D call TRBD1 (5 bases). Germline CDR1 is MDHEN and CDR2 is SYDVKM. Trimming left V 0 bases short and J 6 bases short, with 8 bases between. The CDR3 is 13 residues long. The CDR3 loop is CASSLWGVDGYTF. In DNA form, the CDR3 reads TGTGCCAGCAGTTTATGGGGGGTGGATGGCTACACCTTC.

The rearrangement uses TRBV7-3 and TRBJ2-6; tentative D call: TRBD1 (6 bases). V was clipped by 5 bases and J by 0 bases, with 17 bases between them. From germline, CDR1 is SGHTA and CDR2 FQGTGA. The CDR3 consists of 18 residues. The CDR3 nucleotides are TGTGCCAGCAGCCCCAGGGCAGGGGTGGACTCTGGGGCCAACGTCCTGACTTTC. It yields the protein CASSPRAGVDSGANVLTF. The variable domain in full, with the rest retrieved from reference TRBV7-3 and TRBJ2-6, is GAGVSQTPSNKVTEKGKYVELRCDPISGHTALYWYRQSLGQGPEFLIYFQGTGAADDSGLPNDRFFAVRPEGSVSTLKIQRTERGDSAVYLCASSPRAGVDSGANVLTFGAGSRLTVL.

V and J are TRBV10-2 and TRBJ2-3, with TRBD2 matching over 7 bases. The CDR3 sequence is 16 residues long. Per germline, CDR1 WSHSY and CDR2 SAAADI. V trimming: 7 bases; J trimming: 1 base; junction bases outside the gene matches: 11. DNA of the CDR3: TGCGCCAGCACCAGTGGAGCGGGGCCTCGCACAGATACGCAGTATTTT. Translating it yields CASTSGAGPRTDTQYF.

J is TRBJ2-1 and V is TRBV30; no clear D. V was pared by 4 bases and J by 6 bases, with 10 bases between. The germline CDR1 and CDR2 sequences are GTSNPN and SVGIG (reference sequence). The CDR3 totals 12 residues. The CDR3 DNA is TGTGCCTGGAAAATTTTCGGCAATGAGCAGTTCTTC. Translated: CAWKIFGNEQFF.

The chain combines TRBV29-1 with TRBJ2-3; D is uncertain. Per germline, CDR1 SQVTM and CDR2 ANQGSEA. V was cut by 0 bases and J by 2 bases, with 9 bases left in between. This CDR3 region has 14 residues. CDR3 residues: CSVEDGLNTDTQYF. The CDR3 DNA reads as TGCAGCGTTGAAGATGGTCTTAACACAGATACGCAGTATTTT.

The rearrangement links TRBV4-3 to TRBJ2-3; 14 bases fit TRBD2. Trimming removed 0 bases from V and 4 bases from J; junction bases left unmatched: 3. Germline V lookup: CDR1 LGHNA, CDR2 YSLEER. The CDR3 runs 17 residues. CDR3 protein: CASSQEAGLAGADTQYF. Written as DNA, the CDR3 is TGCGCCAGCAGCCAAGAAGCGGGACTAGCGGGGGCAGATACGCAGTATTTT.

V usage is TRBV4-2 and J usage is TRBJ1-1; no clear D. Germline assignment: CDR1 LGHNA and CDR2 YNFKEQ. Trimming left V 1 base short and J 1 base short, with 10 bases between. CDR3 length equals 15 residues. The DNA of the CDR3 is TGTGCCAGCAGCCAAGGGGTGATGGGGAACACTGAAGCTTTCTTT. It yields the protein CASSQGVMGNTEAFF.

V is TRBV3-1 (or the pseudogene TRBV3-2) and J is TRBJ1-1; no reliable D call. Per germline, CDR1 LGHDT and CDR2 YNNKEL (reference sequence). Between the trimmed V and J ends, which lost 0 bases and 6 bases, there was a span of 14 bases. The CDR3 totals 15 residues. The CDR3 sequence: CASSQEGGVLAEAFF. CDR3 DNA: TGTGCCAGCAGCCAAGAAGGCGGGGTCCTGGCTGAAGCTTTCTTT.

This chain joins TRBV29-1 and TRBJ1-5; D is ambiguous. The CDR3 sequence is 13 residues long. Trimming cost V 4 bases and J 9 bases, with 16 bases left between them. Germline CDR1 SQVTM, CDR2 ANQGSEA. In DNA, the CDR3 is TGCAGCGTTGTGTGGTCGGGCGGAGGGCCCCAGCATTTT. As protein: CSVVWSGGGPQHF.

The CDR3 sequence: CASSQGTGTQETQYF. CDR3 DNA sequence: TGTGCCAGCAGCCAGGGGACAGGGACACAAGAGACCCAGTACTTC. The chain employs TRBV6-2 or TRBV6-3 and TRBJ2-5; 9 bases agree with TRBD1. CDR3 length: 15 residues. Germline CDR1 and CDR2: MNHEY and SVGEGT. V lost 6 bases, J lost 2 bases, and 7 bases stayed unmatched.

This chain uses TRBV15 with TRBJ2-7, with D unclear. This CDR3 is built from 9 residues. V lost 11 bases and J 5 bases, leaving 7 bases between the germline ends. Germline values: CDR1 LNHNV, CDR2 YYDKDF (reference sequence). DNA for the CDR3: TGTGCCCCGTGCCACGAGCAGTACGTC. Its protein is CAPCHEQYV.

The J gene is TRBJ2-7, the V gene TRBV7-8; D is undetermined. Germline V gene data show CDR1 as SGHVS and CDR2 as FQNEAQ. V lost 5 bases and J lost 5, with 4 bases in between. The CDR3 runs to 10 residues. CDR3 sequence reads: CASSGHEQYV. DNA of the CDR3: TGTGCCAGCAGCGGGCACGAGCAGTACGTC.

The V and J genes are TRBV7-3 and TRBJ2-6; D unclear. The CDR3 runs to 15 residues. The V end lost 0 bases, the J end lost 1 base, and 4 bases lay between the germline ends. Germline V gene data show CDR1 as SGHTA and CDR2 as FQGTGA. CDR3 bases: TGTGCCAGCAGCTTAACGAGTTCTGGGGCCAACGTCCTGACTTTC. This codes for CASSLTSSGANVLTF.

The CDR3: CASSQDLNQPQHF. CDR3 bases: TGCGCCAGCAGCCAAGACCTAAATCAGCCCCAGCATTTT. The V gene is TRBV4-3, the J gene TRBJ1-5; D is unresolved. This CDR3 is 13 amino acids long. Germline CDR1 and CDR2: LGHNA and YSLEER. Trimming removed 0 bases from V and 4 bases from J, with 4 bases in between.

The V call is TRBV9, the J call TRBJ1-3; 9 bases map to TRBD1. CDR1 is SGDLS, CDR2 YYNGEE, per germline. The V segment lost 4 bases and the J segment 0 bases; nucleotides outside the gene matches: 8. The CDR3 has 17 amino acids. The CDR3 DNA reads as TGTGCCAGCAGCCCACACGGGACAGGGAGCTCTGGAAACACCATATATTTT. Amino acid sequence: CASSPHGTGSSGNTIYF.

This chain uses TRBV19 with TRBJ2-2; D remains unclear. CDR3 length: 16 residues. V was cut by 1 base and J by 2 bases, with 11 bases left in between. Germline assignment: CDR1 LNHDA and CDR2 SQIVND (reference sequence). This CDR3 reads CASSIAHYRNTGELFF. In nucleotides, the CDR3 is TGTGCCAGTAGTATAGCGCACTACCGTAACACCGGGGAGCTGTTTTTT.

V is TRBV7-9 and J is TRBJ2-7; D not certain. CDR3 length: 17 residues. Germline assignment: CDR1 SEHNR and CDR2 FQNEAQ (reference sequence). The V end was cut by 1 base, the J end by 0 bases, with 16 bases between. The CDR3 reads CASSLGFTGRSSYEQYF. The DNA of the CDR3 is TGTGCCAGCAGCTTAGGGTTTACTGGCAGGAGCTCCTACGAGCAGTACTTC.

This clone was detected a few times. The chain joins TRBV5-1 to TRBJ1-1; D is possibly TRBD1 (5 bases). This CDR3 spans 18 amino acids. From germline, CDR1 is SGHRS and CDR2 YFSETQ. V shed 4 bases and J shed 4 bases, with 26 bases lying between them. In DNA form, the CDR3 reads TGCGCCAGCAGCCCACCGGGACCCCATCGAGTCGTGTCCACTGAAGCTTTCTTT. Translating gives CASSPPGPHRVVSTEAFF.

In nucleotides, the CDR3 is TGTGCCAGCTCACCACCGGGGAGGCCCCGAGGCGGGGAGCTGTTTTTT. It specifies CASSPPGRPRGGELFF. The V and J genes are TRBV18 and TRBJ2-2; D perhaps matches TRBD2 (6 bases). The germline V gene encodes CDR1 KGHSH and CDR2 LQKENI. The length of the CDR3 is 16 residues. V was pared by 0 bases and J by 7 bases, with 15 bases between.

The chain carries TRBV7-3 and TRBJ1-1; a weak D match, TRBD1 (5 bases). The CDR3 covers 13 residues. Germline V lookup: CDR1 SGHTA, CDR2 FQGTGA. The germline V and J ends were trimmed by 4 bases and 1 base, with 7 bases remaining between them. CDR3 nucleotide sequence: TGTGCCAGCAGCTACGACAGGAACACTGAAGCTTTCTTT. It encodes CASSYDRNTEAFF. Complete variable domain (other parts from reference TRBV7-3 and TRBJ1-1): GAGVSQTPSNKVTEKGKYVELRCDPISGHTALYWYRQSLGQGPEFLIYFQGTGAADDSGLPNDRFFAVRPEGSVSTLKIQRTERGDSAVYLCASSYDRNTEAFFGQGTRLTVV.

The chain is built from TRBV7-6 and TRBJ2-5, with no clear D. Between the trimmed V and J ends, which lost 2 bases and 0 bases, there was a span of 4 bases. The germline gives CDR1 SGHVS, CDR2 FNYEAQ. This CDR3 comprises 13 residues. This CDR3 is CASSLTHQETQYF. The CDR3 DNA reads as TGTGCCAGCAGCTTAACACACCAAGAGACCCAGTACTTC.

J is TRBJ2-3 and V is TRBV6-5; 12 bases agree with TRBD2. The CDR3 totals 14 residues. The V segment lost 8 bases and the J segment 7 bases; nucleotides outside the gene matches: 7. The germline V gene has CDR1 MNHEY and CDR2 SVGAGI. CDR3 DNA: TGTGCCAGCCCATGGACTAGCGGGAAAAATACGCAGTATTTT. This translates into CASPWTSGKNTQYF.

This rearrangement joins TRBV6-4 to TRBJ1-2; perhaps TRBD1 as D (6 bases). This CDR3 has 12 amino acids. The V gene lost 6 bases and the J gene lost 4 bases, with 9 bases spanning the gap. Germline-derived CDR1 and CDR2 are MRHNA and SNTAGT. The CDR3 reads CASRDSSYGYTF. The CDR3 DNA sequence: TGTGCCAGCAGGGACAGTTCCTATGGCTACACCTTC.

This clone was detected a few times. Other nucleotide sequences in the sample specify the same CDR3. The rearrangement joins TRBV12-5 to TRBJ1-1, with D unclear. Germline V gene data show CDR1 as LGHNT and CDR2 as FRNRAP. The CDR3 runs to 13 residues. The germline V and J ends were trimmed by 1 base and 2 bases, with 5 bases remaining between them. For the CDR3, the DNA is TGTGCTAGTGGTTTGGACAGAAACACTGAAGCTTTCTTT. Translating gives CASGLDRNTEAFF. The entire variable domain, with the rest obtained from reference TRBV12-5 and TRBJ1-1, is as follows: DARVTQTPRHKVTEMGQEVTMRCQPILGHNTVFWYRQTMMQGLELLAYFRNRAPLDDSGMPKDRFSAEMPDATLATLKIQPSEPRDSAVYFCASGLDRNTEAFFGQGTRLTVV.

The chain's CDR3 is CASSVRGGSGNTIYF. CDR3 bases: TGTGCCAGCAGCGTAAGAGGGGGCTCTGGAAACACCATATATTTT. The chain has TRBV9 and TRBJ1-3; tentatively, D is TRBD1 (6 bases). The CDR3 has 15 amino acids. Germline V lookup: CDR1 SGDLS, CDR2 YYNGEE. V lost 1 base to trimming and J lost 0 bases, with 8 bases between them.

The CDR3 DNA sequence: TGTGCCAGCAGTGCCACAGGGGGCGCTTGGTTTGGCTACACCTTC. It encodes CASSATGGAWFGYTF. The rearrangement joins TRBV6-4 to TRBJ1-2, with 9 bases identical to TRBD1. V lost 4 bases to trimming and J lost 7 bases; unmatched junction nucleotides: 10. The CDR3 has 15 residues. From germline, CDR1 is MRHNA and CDR2 SNTAGT.

This clone occurred once. CDR3 sequence reads: CAWSRRGSSVDSPLHF. The CDR3 DNA reads TGTGCCTGGAGTAGGAGGGGATCGAGTGTTGATTCACCCCTCCACTTT. V is TRBV30 and J is TRBJ1-6, with a weak D call TRBD1 (5 bases). Trimming stripped 2 bases from V and 8 bases from J, with 19 bases between. CDR3 length: 16 amino acids. CDR1 is GTSNPN, CDR2 SVGIG, per germline (reference sequence).

The chain carries TRBV28 and TRBJ2-3, with 7 bases lining up with TRBD1. The CDR3 runs to 16 residues. Germline values: CDR1 MDHEN, CDR2 SYDVKM. Trimming removed 6 bases from V and 3 bases from J; junction bases left unmatched: 12. In DNA form, the CDR3 reads TGTGCCAGCAGCCTAGCCCACAGGGGTGGGACAGATACGCAGTATTTT. Protein: CASSLAHRGGTDTQYF.

The genes are TRBV15 and TRBJ1-2; the D gene is possibly TRBD1 (6 bases). CDR3 size: 19 residues. Trimming cost V 3 bases and J 0 bases, with 23 bases left between them. In germline, CDR1 is LNHNV, CDR2 YYDKDF (reference sequence). This chain's CDR3 is CATSREPGRWKGANYGYTF. In nucleotides, the CDR3 is TGTGCCACCAGCAGGGAGCCAGGGCGGTGGAAGGGGGCTAACTATGGCTACACCTTC.

The rearrangement links TRBV7-2 to TRBJ2-5, with D perhaps assigned TRBD1 or TRBD2 (5 bases each). Between the trimmed V and J ends, which lost 1 base and 1 base, there was a span of 13 bases. This CDR3 is built from 16 residues. Germline assignment: CDR1 SGHTA and CDR2 FQGNSA. Written as DNA, the CDR3 is TGTGCCAGCAGCTTAGGTGGGGGACGGACCCAAGAGACCCAGTACTTC. Residues: CASSLGGGRTQETQYF.

The gene calls are TRBV12-3 or TRBV12-4 and TRBJ1-6; D is unresolved. The CDR3 is 13 amino acids. The V end was cut by 6 bases, the J end by 10 bases, with 13 bases between. CDR3 sequence (DNA): TGTGCCAGCAGCCAAGACGAAAGGTCACCCCTCCACTTT. Translating it yields CASSQDERSPLHF.